Shown below are 19 T cell receptor beta chains from a single sample sequenced in a study of beta chain features in type 1 diabetes. Findings and limits, study-wide: When Type 1 diabetes patients were examined, their TCRB CDR3s proved moderately but significantly shorter in all four CD4+ subsets.

The isolated RNA, all of it, was reverse transcribed, so expressed TCRB transcripts were what got sequenced. Here immunoSEQ multiplex PCR was the method, and the copy in TCRdb shows in-frame clones only, minus some. The table records approximately 730,000 clones, 10% to 15% of them present only once. Their target antigens are unknown. Material for sequencing was naive CD4+ T cells from blood. These receptors were obtained from a man between 18 and 35 years old with type 1 diabetes.

The chain couples TRBV29-1 to TRBJ2-6; D not certain. Germline V gene sequence: CDR1 SQVTM, CDR2 ANQGSEA. This CDR3 comprises 14 residues. V lost 4 bases to trimming and J lost 0 bases, with 7 bases between them. The CDR3 DNA reads as TGCAGCGTTGGGTCTATCTCTGGGGCCAACGTCCTGACTTTC. This codes for CSVGSISGANVLTF.

This clone has more than one count but fewer than ten. The V call is TRBV7-9, the J call TRBJ2-7; D unresolved. This CDR3 contains 13 residues. The V gene's germline CDR1 is SEHNR and CDR2 FQNEAQ (reference sequence). Trimming pared 4 bases from V and 2 bases from J, leaving 9 bases between. The CDR3: CASSSFPPYEQYF. The CDR3, as DNA: TGTGCCAGCAGCTCATTCCCTCCCTACGAGCAGTACTTC.

The V gene is TRBV18, the J gene TRBJ2-1, with a weak D call TRBD2 (6 bases). CDR1 and CDR2 from the germline V gene are KGHSH and LQKENI. This CDR3 spans 15 amino acids. V was shortened by 0 bases and J by 6 bases, with 12 bases between the two germline ends. The DNA of the CDR3 is TGTGCCAGCTCACCACCGAGCCGGGGAGGCAATGAGCAGTTCTTC. Amino acids: CASSPPSRGGNEQFF.

The chain joins TRBV2 to TRBJ1-1; no definite D call. CDR3 length equals 15 residues. Between the trimmed V and J ends, which lost 0 bases and 3 bases, there was a span of 11 bases. Germline V gene lookup returns CDR1 SNHLY and CDR2 FYNNEI. CDR3 sequence reads: CASSEASPWDTEAFF. The CDR3 coding sequence is TGTGCCAGCAGTGAAGCGAGTCCGTGGGACACTGAAGCTTTCTTT.

This clone was seen a handful of times. The chain combines TRBV30 with TRBJ1-2, with no clear D. CDR1 GTSNPN and CDR2 SVGIG come from the germline V gene (reference sequence). The V end lost 0 bases, the J end lost 7 bases, and 12 bases lay between the germline ends. The CDR3 runs to 13 residues. CDR3: CAWSVTLSSGYTF. The CDR3 DNA follows: TGTGCCTGGAGTGTAACCCTAAGCTCTGGCTACACCTTC.

This clone has a handful of counts. The gene calls are TRBV9 and TRBJ2-5; D is uncertain. Deletions cut 0 bases from V and 5 bases from J, with 8 bases between. Germline CDR1 SGDLS, CDR2 YYNGEE. The CDR3 loop spans 13 amino acids. CDR3 nucleotides: TGTGCCAGCAGCGTAGCTGGAAAGGAGACCCAGTACTTC. Protein product: CASSVAGKETQYF.

The chain couples TRBV28 to TRBJ2-3, with TRBD2 identical over 13 bases. The CDR3 covers 17 residues. CDR1 is MDHEN, CDR2 SYDVKM, per germline. With V trimmed by 4 bases and J by 2 bases, 6 bases remained unmatched. The CDR3 nucleotides read TGTGCCAGCAGTTCGGGGGGACTAGCGGGGTACACAGATACGCAGTATTTT. Its protein is CASSSGGLAGYTDTQYF.

This clone has just a few counts. The gene calls are TRBV15 and TRBJ1-1, with 9 bases aligning to TRBD1. CDR1 and CDR2 (germline): LNHNV, YYDKDF (reference sequence). The CDR3 spans 16 residues. V dropped 5 bases and J dropped 4; count of bases not matched to a gene: 11. The CDR3 sequence is CATSGLQGAGITEAFF. DNA of the CDR3: TGTGCCACCAGCGGCCTACAGGGGGCCGGGATCACTGAAGCTTTCTTT. Variable domain in full (rest from reference TRBV15 and TRBJ1-1): DAMVIQNPRYQVTQFGKPVTLSCSQTLNHNVMYWYQQKSSQAPKLLFHYYDKDFNNEADTPDNFQSRRPNTSFCFLDIRSPGLGDTAMYLCATSGLQGAGITEAFFGQGTRLTVV.

This clone occurred a few times. This chain connects TRBV9 to TRBJ1-4; possibly TRBD1 for D (6 bases). Germline CDR1 is SGDLS and CDR2 is YYNGEE. The CDR3 is 15 amino acids. V was shortened by 3 bases and J by 0 bases, with 9 bases between the two germline ends. Written as DNA, the CDR3 is TGTGCCAGCAGCGAAAGACAGGCAACTAATGAAAAACTGTTTTTT. Translating it yields CASSERQATNEKLFF. Together with reference TRBV9 and TRBJ1-4, the CDR3 gives the full variable domain: DSGVTQTPKHLITATGQRVTLRCSPRSGDLSVYWYQQSLDQGLQFLIQYYNGEERAKGNILERFSAQQFPDLHSELNLSSLELGDSALYFCASSERQATNEKLFFGSGTQLSVL.

In its sample, this clone was seen a few times. V is TRBV10-3 and J is TRBJ2-3; 8 bases match TRBD1. The germline V gene encodes CDR1 ENHRY and CDR2 SYGVKD. Trimming cost V 0 bases and J 5 bases; bases outside gene matches: 4. This CDR3 spans 15 amino acids. CDR3 amino acids: CAISESTGVVDTQYF. The CDR3 nucleotides read TGTGCCATCAGTGAGTCGACAGGGGTGGTAGATACGCAGTATTTT.

This clone was observed a few times. V and J are TRBV14 and TRBJ2-2, with D possibly called TRBD1 or TRBD2 (5 bases each). Looked up from germline, CDR1 is SGHDN and CDR2 is FVKESK. V was trimmed by 1 base and J by 6 bases, leaving 18 bases between them. This CDR3 spans 17 amino acids. CDR3 region: CASSQGGIWLPPGELFF. For the CDR3, the DNA is TGTGCCAGCAGCCAAGGGGGGATTTGGCTTCCCCCCGGGGAGCTGTTTTTT.

This clone has more than one count but fewer than ten. This chain uses TRBV30 with TRBJ1-6; D call uncertain. Trimming stripped 4 bases from V and 11 bases from J, with 18 bases between. In germline, CDR1 is GTSNPN, CDR2 SVGIG (reference sequence). The CDR3 is made up of 14 amino acids. Written as DNA, the CDR3 is TGTGCCTGGAAACCGACCGCGTCTCCAACACCCCTCCACTTT. It is translated as CAWKPTASPTPLHF.

This clone was seen a few times. This chain links TRBV5-1 with TRBJ2-7; 7 bases agree with TRBD2. CDR1 and CDR2 from the germline V gene are SGHRS and YFSETQ. CDR3 length: 13 residues. Trimming took 6 bases from V and 1 from J; bases not matched to a gene: 4. In DNA form, the CDR3 reads TGCGCCAGCAATTTGGGGGGGTCCTACGAGCAGTACTTC. This encodes CASNLGGSYEQYF. Filled out from reference TRBV5-1 and TRBJ2-7, the complete variable domain reads KAGVTQTPRYLIKTRGQQVTLSCSPISGHRSVSWYQQTPGQGLQFLFEYFSETQRNKGNFPGRFSGRQFSNSRSEMNVSTLELGDSALYLCASNLGGSYEQYFGPGTRLTVT.

This clone came up a few times. This chain links TRBV5-1 with TRBJ1-6; D is undetermined. CDR3 length equals 16 residues. V gave up 4 bases and J gave up 6 bases, with 17 bases separating them. Germline CDR1 is SGHRS and CDR2 is YFSETQ. The CDR3 protein is CASSPDLGLANSPLHF. CDR3 nucleotides: TGCGCCAGCAGCCCCGACCTTGGCCTCGCTAATTCACCCCTCCACTTT.

The chain employs TRBV4-1 and TRBJ2-1; D is uncertain. The CDR3 extends over 11 amino acids. The ends were cut back, 0 bases at V and 11 bases at J, with 5 bases in the middle. Germline V gene lookup returns CDR1 MGHRA and CDR2 YSYEKL. The CDR3 loop is CASSQDSQQFF. Written as DNA, the CDR3 is TGCGCCAGCAGCCAAGATTCCCAGCAGTTCTTC.

The genes are TRBV9 and TRBJ2-2; D is uncertain. V was trimmed by 0 bases and J by 0 bases, leaving 9 bases between them. From germline, CDR1 is SGDLS and CDR2 YYNGEE. This CDR3 is built from 16 residues. CDR3: CASSVDSFANTGELFF. DNA of the CDR3: TGTGCCAGCAGCGTAGACTCCTTTGCGAACACCGGGGAGCTGTTTTTT.

The chain employs TRBV4-1 and TRBJ1-4; a weak D match, TRBD1 (6 bases). Trimming left V 0 bases short and J 1 base short, with 18 bases between. This CDR3 has 19 residues. The germline gives CDR1 MGHRA, CDR2 YSYEKL. CDR3 coding DNA: TGCGCCAGCAGCCAAGAAGTACGGGACATCGCTAGAACTAATGAAAAACTGTTTTTT. Its protein product is CASSQEVRDIARTNEKLFF.

V usage is TRBV6-5 and J usage is TRBJ1-2, with D possibly matching TRBD1 (5 bases). Deletions cut 2 bases from V and 8 bases from J, with 18 bases between. Germline V gives CDR1 MNHEY, CDR2 SVGAGI. The CDR3 covers 15 residues. The CDR3: CASSYGWGRENGYTF. The CDR3 region has the DNA TGTGCCAGCAGTTACGGTTGGGGCAGGGAGAACGGCTACACCTTC.

This clone was seen a few times. The chain has TRBV5-1 and TRBJ2-5; no firm D call. Germline V gene data show CDR1 as SGHRS and CDR2 as YFSETQ. CDR3 length equals 16 residues. Trimming removed 0 bases from V and 5 bases from J, with 17 bases in between. CDR3 sequence: CASSLALSPGKETQYF. DNA of the CDR3: TGCGCCAGCAGCTTGGCTTTATCCCCGGGCAAGGAGACCCAGTACTTC.